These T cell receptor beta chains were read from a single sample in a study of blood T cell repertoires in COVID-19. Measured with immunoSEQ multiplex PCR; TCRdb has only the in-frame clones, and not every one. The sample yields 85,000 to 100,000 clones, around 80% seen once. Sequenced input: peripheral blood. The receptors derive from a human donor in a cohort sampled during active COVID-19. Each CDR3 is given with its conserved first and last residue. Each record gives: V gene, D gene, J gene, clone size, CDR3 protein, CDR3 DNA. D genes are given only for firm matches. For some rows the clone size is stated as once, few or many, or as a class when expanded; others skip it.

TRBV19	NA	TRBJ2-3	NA	CASSNVGGAKDTQYF	TGTGCCAGTAGTAATGTAGGGGGGGCAAAAGATACGCAGTATTTT
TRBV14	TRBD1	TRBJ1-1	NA	CASSRRTGMGTEAFF	TGTGCCAGCAGCCGTCGGACAGGGATGGGCACTGAAGCTTTCTTT
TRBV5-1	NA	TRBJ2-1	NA	CASSLATGYGNEQFF	TGCGCCAGCAGCTTGGCGACAGGATACGGCAATGAGCAGTTCTTC
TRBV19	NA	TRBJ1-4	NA	CASSIGLAGRLFF	TGTGCCAGTAGTATAGGTCTCGCGGGACGACTGTTTTTT
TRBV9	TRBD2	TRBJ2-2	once	CASSDPSGGATGELFF	TGTGCCAGCAGCGACCCTAGCGGGGGGGCCACCGGGGAGCTGTTTTTT
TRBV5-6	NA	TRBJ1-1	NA	CASSSREWTEAFF	TGTGCCAGCAGCAGCCGCGAATGGACTGAAGCTTTCTTT
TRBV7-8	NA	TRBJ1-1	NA	CASSPWQGLGTEAFF	TGTGCCAGCAGCCCTTGGCAGGGATTGGGCACTGAAGCTTTCTTT
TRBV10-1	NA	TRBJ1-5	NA	CASSEVRGQPQHF	TGCGCCAGCAGTGAAGTGAGAGGTCAGCCCCAGCATTTT
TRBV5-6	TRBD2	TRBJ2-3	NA	CASSLGLSGGAKDTQYF	TGTGCCAGCAGCTTGGGGCTTAGCGGGGGGGCCAAAGATACGCAGTATTTT
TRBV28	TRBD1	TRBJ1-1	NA	CASRQSETGGAIEAFF	TGTGCCAGCAGGCAAAGTGAGACAGGGGGTGCCATTGAAGCTTTCTTT
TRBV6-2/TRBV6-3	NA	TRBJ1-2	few	CASSYLANNGYTF	TGTGCCAGCAGTTACCTTGCGAATAATGGCTACACCTTC
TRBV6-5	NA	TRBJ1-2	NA	CASNVGRGYGYTF	TGTGCCAGCAACGTCGGGAGGGGCTATGGCTACACCTTC
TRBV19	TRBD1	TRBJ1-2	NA	CASAGTGRLWGYTF	TGTGCCAGCGCCGGGACAGGAAGGCTGTGGGGCTACACCTTC
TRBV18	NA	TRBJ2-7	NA	CASSPFDRDNEQYF	TGTGCCAGCTCACCATTCGACAGAGACAACGAGCAGTACTTC
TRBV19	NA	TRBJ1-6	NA	CASSIERNSPLHF	TGTGCCAGTAGTATTGAGCGAAATTCACCCCTCCACTTT